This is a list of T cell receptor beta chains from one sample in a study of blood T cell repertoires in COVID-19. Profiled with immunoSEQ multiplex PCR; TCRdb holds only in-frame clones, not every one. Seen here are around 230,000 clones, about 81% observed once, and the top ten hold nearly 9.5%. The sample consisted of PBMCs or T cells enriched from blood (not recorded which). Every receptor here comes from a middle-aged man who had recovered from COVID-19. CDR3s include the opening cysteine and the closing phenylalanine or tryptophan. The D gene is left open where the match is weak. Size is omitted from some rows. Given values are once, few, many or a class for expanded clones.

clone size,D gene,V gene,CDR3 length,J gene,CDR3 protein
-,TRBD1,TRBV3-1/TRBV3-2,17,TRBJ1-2,CASSQDRKWTGLYGYTF
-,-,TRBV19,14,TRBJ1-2,CASSMPGGKYGYTF
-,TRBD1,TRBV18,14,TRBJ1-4,CASSPGGLAEKLFF
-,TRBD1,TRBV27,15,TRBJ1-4,CASSFLGQGAILLFF
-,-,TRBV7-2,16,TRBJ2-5,CASSLGPNRAQETQYF
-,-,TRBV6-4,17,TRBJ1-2,CASSDRPLTGSFYGYTF
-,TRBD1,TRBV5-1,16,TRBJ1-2,CASSLGDREGGDGYTF
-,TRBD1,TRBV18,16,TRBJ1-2,CASSPKQGQPQYGYTF
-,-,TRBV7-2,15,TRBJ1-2,CASSLQTAVVYGYTF
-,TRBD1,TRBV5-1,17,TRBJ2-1,CASSLRDRGFTYNEQFF
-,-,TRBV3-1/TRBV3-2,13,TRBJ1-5,CASSQGTQQPQHF
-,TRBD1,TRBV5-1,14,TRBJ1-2,CASRTGGGSYGYTF
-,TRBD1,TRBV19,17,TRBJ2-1,CASSIDWGQGAYNEQFF
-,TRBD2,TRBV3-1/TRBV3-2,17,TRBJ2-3,CASSPGTGTSGTDTQYF
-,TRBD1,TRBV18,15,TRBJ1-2,CASSPDRGPNYGYTF
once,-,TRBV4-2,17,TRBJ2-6,CASSQGGSSLEANVLTF
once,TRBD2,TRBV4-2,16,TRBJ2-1,CASATSGRVIIDEQFF
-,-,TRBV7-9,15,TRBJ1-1,CASSPRGRGSTEAFF
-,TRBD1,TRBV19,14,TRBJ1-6,CATAMTGGNSPLHF
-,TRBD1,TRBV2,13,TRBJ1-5,CASRGQGIQPQHF
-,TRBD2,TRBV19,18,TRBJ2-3,CASSSPRASGMGTDTQYF
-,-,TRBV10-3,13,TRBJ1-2,CAISERQDGGYTF
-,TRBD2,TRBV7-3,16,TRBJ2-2,CASSYTGTSGPGELFF
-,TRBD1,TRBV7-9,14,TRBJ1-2,CASSPRGARDGYTF
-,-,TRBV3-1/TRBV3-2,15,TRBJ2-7,CASSQDLTKRAEQYF
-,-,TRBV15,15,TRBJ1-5,CATSRGLGGGQPQHF
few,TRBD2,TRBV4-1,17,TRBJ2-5,CASSQVLASGAQETQYF
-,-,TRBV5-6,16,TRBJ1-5,CASSLDGPSSNQPQHF
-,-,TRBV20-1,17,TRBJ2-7,CSASDRRGGGSARRQYF
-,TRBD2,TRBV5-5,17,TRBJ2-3,CASSLRGGGGSTDTQYF
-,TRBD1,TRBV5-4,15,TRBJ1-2,CASSKGRAGGYGYTF
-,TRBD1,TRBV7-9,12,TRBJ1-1,CASSLPGQEAFF
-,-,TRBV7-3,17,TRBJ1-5,CASSLSAGESLNQPQHF
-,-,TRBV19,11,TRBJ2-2,CASSILGELFF
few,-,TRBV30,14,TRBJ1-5,CAWSVILDNQPQHF
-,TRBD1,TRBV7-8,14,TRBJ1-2,CASSYLDRDYGYTF
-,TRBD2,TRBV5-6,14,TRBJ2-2,CASQLAGITGELFF
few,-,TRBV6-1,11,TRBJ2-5,CASSELVTLYF
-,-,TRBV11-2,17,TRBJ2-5,CASSRKANRASQETQYF
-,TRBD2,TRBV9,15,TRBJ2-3,CASSKAGGDTDTQYF
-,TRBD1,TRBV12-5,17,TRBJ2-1,CASGPTYRGLSYNEQFF
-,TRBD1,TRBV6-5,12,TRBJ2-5,CASRGQVGTQYF
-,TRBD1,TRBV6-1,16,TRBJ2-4,CASSEQGDRAKNIQYF
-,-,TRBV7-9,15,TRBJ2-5,CASSSQTWGEETQYF
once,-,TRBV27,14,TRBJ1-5,CASSGYGSNQPQHF